A single sample is the source of the 14 T cell receptor beta chains below, sequenced in a study of T cell responses to AZD1222 COVID-19 vaccine. Repertoires were generated with immunoSEQ multiplex PCR, while TCRdb's copy carries only in-frame clones and drops some. The table includes about 79,000 clones, 90% to 95% detected once. The input for sequencing was peripheral blood, taken on day 0 of MenACWY control vaccination. The receptors here all came from an adult in good health.

This chain uses TRBV19 with TRBJ2-3; a possible D gene is TRBD1 (5 bases). Germline V gene sequence: CDR1 LNHDA, CDR2 SQIVND (reference sequence). This CDR3 is 15 amino acids long. With 3 bases removed from V and 0 bases from J, the gap between germline ends came to 10 bases. CDR3 in DNA: TGTGCCAGTAGTATCGTAGGGGTCAGCACAGATACGCAGTATTTT. Translation gives CASSIVGVSTDTQYF.

The chain carries TRBV4-3 and TRBJ2-7; D unclear. The CDR3 has 15 amino acids. The germline V gene encodes CDR1 LGHNA and CDR2 YSLEER. The V gene lost 1 base and the J gene lost 0 bases, with 10 bases spanning the gap. The CDR3 reads CASSQVAASSYEQYF. The DNA of the CDR3 is TGCGCCAGCAGCCAAGTCGCAGCGAGCTCCTACGAGCAGTACTTC.

The chain joins TRBV3-1 (or the pseudogene TRBV3-2) to TRBJ1-4, with TRBD1 as a possible D gene (5 bases). Germline V gene sequence: CDR1 LGHDT, CDR2 YNNKEL (reference sequence). V was cut by 5 bases and J by 2 bases, with 18 bases left in between. The CDR3 totals 17 residues. CDR3 region: CASSSNLLWGTNEKLFF. The CDR3, as DNA: TGTGCCAGCAGCTCCAACCTACTCTGGGGGACTAATGAAAAACTGTTTTTT.

J is TRBJ1-5 and V is TRBV18; D may be TRBD1 (5 bases). This CDR3 is built from 17 residues. V lost 3 bases and J 0 bases, leaving 15 bases between the germline ends. Germline CDR1 reads KGHSH; CDR2 reads LQKENI. CDR3 coding DNA: TGTGCCAGCTCACCCCGCAGGGACTCCTATAGCAATCAGCCCCAGCATTTT. Translation: CASSPRRDSYSNQPQHF.

The chain uses TRBV5-6 and TRBJ1-2; TRBD1 aligns across 12 bases. Germline CDR1 is SGHDT and CDR2 is YYEEEE. V dropped 4 bases and J dropped 4; count of bases not matched to a gene: 11. The CDR3 runs 17 residues. CDR3 residues: CASSPGTGTGGPYGYTF. The CDR3 DNA reads TGTGCCAGCAGCCCGGGCACCGGGACAGGGGGCCCCTATGGCTACACCTTC.

This chain uses TRBV6-1 with TRBJ2-2; 12 nucleotides align to TRBD2. The CDR3 has 16 amino acids. Losses at the gene ends were 6 bases for V and 3 bases for J; bases not matched to a gene: 5. The germline V gene has CDR1 MNHNS and CDR2 SASEGT. The CDR3 loop is CASRELAGGDTGELFF. The CDR3 bases are TGTGCCAGCAGGGAACTAGCGGGGGGCGACACCGGGGAGCTGTTTTTT.

CDR3 in amino acids: CASSLAPGFGTDTQYF. The CDR3, as DNA: TGTGCCAGCAGCTTAGCCCCAGGGTTCGGCACAGATACGCAGTATTTT. This chain joins TRBV7-2 and TRBJ2-3; D may be TRBD1 (5 bases). The V and J ends lost 0 bases and 1 base respectively, with 11 bases between them. The germline gives CDR1 SGHTA, CDR2 FQGNSA. This CDR3 has 16 residues.

The chain employs TRBV7-2 and TRBJ2-1; D may correspond to TRBD1 or TRBD2 (5 bases each). V was cut by 4 bases and J by 6 bases, with 10 bases left in between. Germline loops: CDR1 SGHTA, CDR2 FQGNSA. The length of the CDR3 is 13 residues. This CDR3 is CASSSMRGNEQFF. The CDR3 DNA is TGTGCCAGCAGCTCTATGAGGGGCAATGAGCAGTTCTTC.

The gene calls are TRBV14 and TRBJ2-7; D uncertain. Trimming left V 4 bases short and J 3 bases short, with 10 bases between. The CDR3 loop spans 13 amino acids. Per germline, CDR1 SGHDN and CDR2 FVKESK. The CDR3 nucleotides read TGTGCCAGCAGCCGGGGTTTACGCTACGAGCAGTACTTC. Translation: CASSRGLRYEQYF.

V usage is TRBV18 and J usage is TRBJ1-1; possible D gene TRBD1, 6 bases. The V gene's germline CDR1 is KGHSH and CDR2 LQKENI. Trimming stripped 0 bases from V and 3 bases from J, with 11 bases between. The length of the CDR3 is 15 residues. The CDR3 nucleotides are TGTGCCAGCTCACCACCGGGGGGCAGGTACACTGAAGCTTTCTTT. Its protein is CASSPPGGRYTEAFF.

The V call is TRBV28, the J call TRBJ2-6; D is unclear. Per the germline V gene, CDR1 is MDHEN and CDR2 is SYDVKM. The CDR3 runs 14 residues. Trimming took 8 bases from V and 0 from J, leaving 8 bases between them. CDR3 sequence (DNA): TGTGCCAGCGGGGTTCTCTCTGGGGCCAACGTCCTGACTTTC. This codes for CASGVLSGANVLTF.

The chain is built from TRBV2 and TRBJ1-4; TRBD1 is a possible D gene (5 bases). Germline CDR1 SNHLY, CDR2 FYNNEI. This CDR3 is 13 amino acids long. Trimming left V 8 bases short and J 7 bases short, with 14 bases between. The CDR3 spells CASHETVGEKLFF. In DNA, the CDR3 is TGTGCCAGCCACGAGACAGTGGGTGAAAAACTGTTTTTT.

The chain employs TRBV12-3 or TRBV12-4 and TRBJ2-3, with 7 bases matching TRBD1. The CDR3 is 13 amino acids. V lost 10 bases and J lost 3; bases outside the gene matches: 7. CDR3 coding DNA: TGTGCCACGCAGGGGGTAGGGACAGATACGCAGTATTTT. Translation: CATQGVGTDTQYF.

V usage is TRBV29-1 and J usage is TRBJ2-7; 8 nucleotides align to TRBD2. This CDR3 contains 12 residues. Germline V gene sequence: CDR1 SQVTM, CDR2 ANQGSEA. With V trimmed by 4 bases and J by 2 bases, 1 base remained unmatched. CDR3 sequence: CSVVAGTYEQYF. CDR3 bases: TGCAGCGTTGTAGCGGGAACCTACGAGCAGTACTTC.